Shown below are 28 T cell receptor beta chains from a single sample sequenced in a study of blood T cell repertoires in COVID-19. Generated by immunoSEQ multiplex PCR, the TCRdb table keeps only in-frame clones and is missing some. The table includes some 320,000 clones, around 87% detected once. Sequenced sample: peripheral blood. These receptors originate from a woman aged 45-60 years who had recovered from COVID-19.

In DNA form, the CDR3 reads TGTGCCAGCAGCTTAAACAACAGGGCCGGGGAGCTGTTTTTT. It yields the protein CASSLNNRAGELFF. This chain joins TRBV7-2 and TRBJ2-2, with D possibly matching TRBD1 (6 bases). With 2 bases removed from V and 6 bases from J, the gap between germline ends came to 10 bases. Germline loops: CDR1 SGHTA, CDR2 FQGNSA. The CDR3 loop spans 14 amino acids.

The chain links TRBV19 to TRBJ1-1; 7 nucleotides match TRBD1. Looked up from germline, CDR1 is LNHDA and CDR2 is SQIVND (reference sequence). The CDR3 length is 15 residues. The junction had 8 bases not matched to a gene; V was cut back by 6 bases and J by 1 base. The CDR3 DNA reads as TGTGCCAGTAGCAAACCGGGACAGAAGAACACTGAAGCTTTCTTT. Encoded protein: CASSKPGQKNTEAFF. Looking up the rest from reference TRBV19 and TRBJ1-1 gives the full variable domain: DGGITQSPKYLFRKEGQNVTLSCEQNLNHDAMYWYRQDPGQGLRLIYYSQIVNDFQKGDIAEGYSVSREKKESFPLTVTSAQKNPTAFYLCASSKPGQKNTEAFFGQGTRLTVV.

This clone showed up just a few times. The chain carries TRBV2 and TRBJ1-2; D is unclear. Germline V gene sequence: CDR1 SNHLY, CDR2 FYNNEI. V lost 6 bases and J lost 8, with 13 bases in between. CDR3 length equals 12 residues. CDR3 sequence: CASRTSGEGYTF. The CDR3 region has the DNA TGTGCCAGCAGAACCTCCGGGGAAGGCTACACCTTC.

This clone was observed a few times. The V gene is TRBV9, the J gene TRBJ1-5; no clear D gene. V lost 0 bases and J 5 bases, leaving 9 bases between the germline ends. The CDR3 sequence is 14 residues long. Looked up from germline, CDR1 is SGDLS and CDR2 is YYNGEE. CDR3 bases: TGTGCCAGCAGCGTAGATCCCGGGGATCAGCCCCAGCATTTT. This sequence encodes CASSVDPGDQPQHF.

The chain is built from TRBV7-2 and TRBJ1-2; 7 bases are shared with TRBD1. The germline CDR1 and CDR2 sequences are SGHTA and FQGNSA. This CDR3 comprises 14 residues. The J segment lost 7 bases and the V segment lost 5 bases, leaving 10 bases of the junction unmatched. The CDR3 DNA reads TGTGCCAGCAGCCTGAGGACAGGCGAGTCTGGCTACACCTTC. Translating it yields CASSLRTGESGYTF.

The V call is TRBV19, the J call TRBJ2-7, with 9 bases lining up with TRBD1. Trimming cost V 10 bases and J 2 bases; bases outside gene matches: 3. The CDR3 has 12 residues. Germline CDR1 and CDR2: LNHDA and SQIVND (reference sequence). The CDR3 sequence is CATGTGTYEQYF. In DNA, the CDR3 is TGTGCCACAGGGACAGGGACCTACGAGCAGTACTTC.

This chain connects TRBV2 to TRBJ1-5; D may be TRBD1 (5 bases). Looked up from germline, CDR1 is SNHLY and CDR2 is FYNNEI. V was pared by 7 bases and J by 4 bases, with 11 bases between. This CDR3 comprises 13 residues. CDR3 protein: CASKGQPNQPQHF. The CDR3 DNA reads TGTGCCAGCAAGGGGCAGCCAAATCAGCCCCAGCATTTT.

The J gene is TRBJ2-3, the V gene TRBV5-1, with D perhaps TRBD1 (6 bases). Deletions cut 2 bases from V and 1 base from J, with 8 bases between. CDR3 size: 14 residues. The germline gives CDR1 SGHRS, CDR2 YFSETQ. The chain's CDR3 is CASSLRQGTDTQYF. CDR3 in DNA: TGCGCCAGCAGCTTAAGACAGGGCACAGATACGCAGTATTTT.

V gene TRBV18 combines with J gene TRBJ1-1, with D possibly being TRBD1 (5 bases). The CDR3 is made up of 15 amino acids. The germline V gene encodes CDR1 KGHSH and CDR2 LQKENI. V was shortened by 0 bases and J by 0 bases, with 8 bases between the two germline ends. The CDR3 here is CASSPPGRVNTEAFF. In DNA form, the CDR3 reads TGTGCCAGCTCACCACCGGGCAGGGTGAACACTGAAGCTTTCTTT.

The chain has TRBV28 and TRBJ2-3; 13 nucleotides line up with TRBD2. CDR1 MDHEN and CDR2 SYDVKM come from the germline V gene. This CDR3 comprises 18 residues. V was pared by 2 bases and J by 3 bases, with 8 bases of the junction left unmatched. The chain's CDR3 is CASSLRTSGGRATDTQYF. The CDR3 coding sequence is TGTGCCAGCAGTTTACGGACTAGCGGGGGCCGGGCGACAGATACGCAGTATTTT.

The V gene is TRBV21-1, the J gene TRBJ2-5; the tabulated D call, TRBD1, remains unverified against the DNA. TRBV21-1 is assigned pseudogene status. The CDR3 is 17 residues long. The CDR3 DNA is TGTGCCAGCAGCAAAGATCCGGGACAGAGAAAGCAAGAGACCCAGTACTTC. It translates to CASSKDPGQRKQETQYF.

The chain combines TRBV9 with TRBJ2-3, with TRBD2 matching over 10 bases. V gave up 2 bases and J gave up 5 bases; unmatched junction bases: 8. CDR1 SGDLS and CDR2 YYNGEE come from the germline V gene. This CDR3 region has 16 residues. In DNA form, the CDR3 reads TGTGCCAGCAGCGTTAGAGCGGGAGGGCGAATAGATACGCAGTATTTT. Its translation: CASSVRAGGRIDTQYF.

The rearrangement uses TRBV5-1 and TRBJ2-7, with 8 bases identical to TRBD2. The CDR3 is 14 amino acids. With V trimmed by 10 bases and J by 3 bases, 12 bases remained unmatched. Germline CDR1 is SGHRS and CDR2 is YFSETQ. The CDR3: CASGEGLAGYEQYF. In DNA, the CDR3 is TGCGCCTCCGGCGAAGGGCTAGCGGGCTACGAGCAGTACTTC.

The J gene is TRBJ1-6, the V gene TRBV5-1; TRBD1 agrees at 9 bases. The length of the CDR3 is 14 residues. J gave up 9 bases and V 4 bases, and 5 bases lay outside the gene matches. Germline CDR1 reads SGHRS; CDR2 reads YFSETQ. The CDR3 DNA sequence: TGCGCCAGCAGCGAGGGACAGGGCGGTTCACCCCTCCACTTT. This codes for CASSEGQGGSPLHF.

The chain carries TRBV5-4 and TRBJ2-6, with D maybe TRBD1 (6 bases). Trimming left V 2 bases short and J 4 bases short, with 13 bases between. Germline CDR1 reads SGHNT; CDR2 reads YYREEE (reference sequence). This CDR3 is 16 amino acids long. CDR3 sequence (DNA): TGTGCCAGCAGCTTCGGCAGGGGAGCCGGGGCCAACGTCCTGACTTTC. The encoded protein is CASSFGRGAGANVLTF.

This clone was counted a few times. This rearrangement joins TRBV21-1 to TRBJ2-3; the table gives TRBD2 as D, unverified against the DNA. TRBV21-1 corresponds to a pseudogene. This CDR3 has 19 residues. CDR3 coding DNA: TGTGCCAGCAGCAAAAAGAGGGTCGGGTCGGCCAATTGCACAGATACGCAGTATTTT. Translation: CASSKKRVGSANCTDTQYF.

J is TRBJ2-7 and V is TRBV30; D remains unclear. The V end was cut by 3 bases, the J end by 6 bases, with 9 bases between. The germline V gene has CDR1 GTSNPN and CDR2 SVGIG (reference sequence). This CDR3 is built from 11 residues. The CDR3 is CAWRVAPEQYF. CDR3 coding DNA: TGTGCCTGGAGGGTAGCTCCCGAGCAGTACTTC.

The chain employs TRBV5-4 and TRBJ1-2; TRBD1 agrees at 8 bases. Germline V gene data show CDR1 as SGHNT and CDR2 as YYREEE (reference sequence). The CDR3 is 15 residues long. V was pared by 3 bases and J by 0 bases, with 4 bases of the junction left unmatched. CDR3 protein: CASSSSTGANYGYTF. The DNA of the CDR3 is TGTGCCAGCAGCTCGTCGACAGGGGCTAACTATGGCTACACCTTC.

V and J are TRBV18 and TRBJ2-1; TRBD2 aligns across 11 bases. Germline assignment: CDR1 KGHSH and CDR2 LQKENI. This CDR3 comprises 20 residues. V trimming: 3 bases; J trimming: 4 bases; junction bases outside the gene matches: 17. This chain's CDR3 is CASSPPVYRTSGRRYNEQFF. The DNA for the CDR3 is TGTGCCAGCTCACCTCCCGTATATAGGACTAGCGGGCGACGTTACAATGAGCAGTTCTTC.

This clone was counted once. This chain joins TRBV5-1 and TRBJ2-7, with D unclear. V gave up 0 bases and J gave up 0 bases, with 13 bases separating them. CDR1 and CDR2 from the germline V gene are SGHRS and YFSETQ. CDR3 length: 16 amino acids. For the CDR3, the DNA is TGCGCCAGCAGCTTGGGACGGCCGACACTCTCCTACGAGCAGTACTTC. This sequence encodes CASSLGRPTLSYEQYF.

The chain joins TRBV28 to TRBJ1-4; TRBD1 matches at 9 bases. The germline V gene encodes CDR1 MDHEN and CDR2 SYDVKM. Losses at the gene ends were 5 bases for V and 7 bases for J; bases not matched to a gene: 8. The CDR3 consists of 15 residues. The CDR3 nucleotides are TGTGCCAGCAGTCCGTCCGGGACAGGGACTGAAAAACTGTTTTTT. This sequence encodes CASSPSGTGTEKLFF.

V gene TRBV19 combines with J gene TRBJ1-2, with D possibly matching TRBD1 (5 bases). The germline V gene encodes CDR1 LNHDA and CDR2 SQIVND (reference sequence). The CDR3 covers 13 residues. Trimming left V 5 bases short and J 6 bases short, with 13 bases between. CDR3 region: CASSLRDRDGYTF. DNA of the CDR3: TGTGCCAGTAGTCTCAGGGATCGGGATGGCTACACCTTC.

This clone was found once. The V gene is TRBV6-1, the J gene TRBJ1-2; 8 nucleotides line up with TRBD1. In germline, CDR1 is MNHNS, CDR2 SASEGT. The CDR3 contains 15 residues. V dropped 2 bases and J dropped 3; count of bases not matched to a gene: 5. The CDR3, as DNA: TGTGCCAGCAGTGAACGGGACAGGACATACTATGGCTACACCTTC. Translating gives CASSERDRTYYGYTF.

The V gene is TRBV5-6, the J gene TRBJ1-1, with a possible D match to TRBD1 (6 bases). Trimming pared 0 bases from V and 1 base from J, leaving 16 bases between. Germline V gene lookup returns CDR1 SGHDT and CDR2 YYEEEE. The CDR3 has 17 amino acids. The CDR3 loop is CASSLEGWGQPNTEAFF. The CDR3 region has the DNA TGTGCCAGCAGCTTGGAAGGTTGGGGGCAACCGAACACTGAAGCTTTCTTT.

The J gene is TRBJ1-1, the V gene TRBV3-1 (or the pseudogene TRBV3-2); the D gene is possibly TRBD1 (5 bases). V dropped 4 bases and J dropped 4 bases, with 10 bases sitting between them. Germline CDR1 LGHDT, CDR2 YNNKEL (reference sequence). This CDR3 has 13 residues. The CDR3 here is CASSLSQGTEAFF. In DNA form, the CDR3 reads TGTGCCAGCAGCCTCAGTCAGGGCACTGAAGCTTTCTTT.

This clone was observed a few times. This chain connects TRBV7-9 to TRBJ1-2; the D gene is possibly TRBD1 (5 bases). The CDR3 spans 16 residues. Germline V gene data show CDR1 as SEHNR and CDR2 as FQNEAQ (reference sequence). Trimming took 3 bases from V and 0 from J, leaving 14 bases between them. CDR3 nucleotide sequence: TGTGCCAGCAGCTTCCGCTCGGGGGGAGCTAACTATGGCTACACCTTC. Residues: CASSFRSGGANYGYTF.

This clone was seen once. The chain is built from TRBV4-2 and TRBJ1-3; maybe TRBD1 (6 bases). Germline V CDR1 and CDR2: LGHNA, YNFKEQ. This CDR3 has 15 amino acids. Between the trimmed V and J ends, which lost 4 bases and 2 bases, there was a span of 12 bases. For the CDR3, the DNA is TGTGCCAGCAGCCCTGATGGACAGACTGGAAACACCATATATTTT. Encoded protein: CASSPDGQTGNTIYF.

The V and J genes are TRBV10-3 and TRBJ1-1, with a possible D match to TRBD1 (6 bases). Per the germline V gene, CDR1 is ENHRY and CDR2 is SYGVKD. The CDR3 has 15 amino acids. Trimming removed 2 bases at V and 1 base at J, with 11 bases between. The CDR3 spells CAISETGQENTEAFF. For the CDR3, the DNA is TGTGCCATCAGTGAGACAGGGCAGGAGAACACTGAAGCTTTCTTT.